Each of the 20 T cell receptor beta chains below was sequenced from the same sample in a study of T cell repertoires in cytomegalovirus infection. Their specific antigens are unknown. MiXCR was run by TCRdb on the reads, yielding one entry per CDR3 protein. The repertoire includes some 920,000 distinct CDR3 sequences, about a third of them detected once, and about 14% sits in the top ten. This specimen was cultured CD8+ T cells from PBMCs, taken from culture after CMV antigen stimulation. These receptors all stem from a human donor in good health (CMV status not recorded). Some clones in this sample may be carry-over from other donors' samples.

This chain uses TRBV5-1 with TRBJ2-2; D is perhaps TRBD2 (5 bases). Germline lookup yields CDR1 SGHRS and CDR2 YFSETQ. The ends were cut back, 1 base at V and 8 bases at J, with 18 bases in the middle. This CDR3 comprises 16 residues. Written as DNA, the CDR3 is TGCGCCAGCAGCTTGCGGATGCTTTTGAGGGAAGGGGAGCTGTTTTTT. Translating it yields CASSLRMLLREGELFF.

The chain links TRBV6-1 to TRBJ1-1, with D hard to call. The CDR3 is 15 amino acids. Germline CDR1 reads MNHNS; CDR2 reads SASEGT. With 1 base removed from V and 0 bases from J, the gap between germline ends came to 9 bases. The CDR3 loop reads CASSEDHSMNTEAFF. CDR3 DNA: TGTGCCAGCAGTGAAGATCACTCAATGAACACTGAAGCTTTCTTT.

The chain links TRBV14 to TRBJ2-3; the D call may be TRBD1 or TRBD2 (5 bases each). Trimming took off 1 base at V and 6 bases at J, with 14 bases between the two ends. Germline CDR1 and CDR2: SGHDN and FVKESK. The CDR3 consists of 15 residues. The DNA for the CDR3 is TGTGCCAGCAGCCAAGGGATCGGGGCAGCCGATACGCAGTATTTT. Translating gives CASSQGIGAADTQYF.

This clonotype turned up a few times. The J gene is TRBJ2-3, the V gene TRBV7-8, with 9 nucleotides matching TRBD2. The CDR3 totals 18 residues. The germline V gene encodes CDR1 SGHVS and CDR2 FQNEAQ. Trimming cost V 2 bases and J 9 bases; bases outside gene matches: 18. As DNA, the CDR3 is TGTGCCAGCAGCTTAATAGATAGCGGGGGCCTTCACAGGGACACGCAGTATTTT. Translated: CASSLIDSGGLHRDTQYF. Looking up the rest from reference TRBV7-8 and TRBJ2-3 gives the full variable domain: GAGVSQSPRYKVAKRGQDVALRCDPISGHVSLFWYQQALGQGPEFLTYFQNEAQLDKSGLPSDRFFAERPEGSVSTLKIQRTQQEDSAVYLCASSLIDSGGLHRDTQYFGPGTRLTVL.

V is TRBV5-5 and J is TRBJ2-7, with TRBD1 identical over 7 bases. CDR1 and CDR2 from the germline V gene are SGHKS and YYEKEE (reference sequence). The length of the CDR3 is 15 residues. J lost 5 bases, V lost 3 bases, and 11 bases had no gene match. The CDR3 DNA sequence: TGTGCCAGCAGCTCACAGGGGAACGGACTCCACGAGCAGTACTTC. Its translation is CASSSQGNGLHEQYF.

The chain's CDR3 is CASSLGLKGGGRVTDTQYF. CDR3 coding DNA: TGTGCCAGCAGCTTAGGGCTCAAGGGGGGGGGCCGGGTCACAGATACGCAGTATTTT. V usage is TRBV7-2 and J usage is TRBJ2-3, with D perhaps matching TRBD2 (7 bases). V lost 1 base and J 2 bases, leaving 22 bases between the germline ends. Germline loops: CDR1 SGHTA, CDR2 FQGNSA. The CDR3 has 19 residues.

This sequence joins TRBV4-1 and TRBJ1-5; a weak D match, TRBD1 (5 bases). V lost 1 base to trimming and J lost 2 bases, with 15 bases between them. This CDR3 spans 17 amino acids. Germline CDR1 reads MGHRA; CDR2 reads YSYEKL. The DNA for the CDR3 is TGCGCCAGCAGCCAAGGGCCGGGGGGAAAGGGCAATCAGCCCCAGCATTTT. Translation gives CASSQGPGGKGNQPQHF.

This clonotype was seen only a few times. V is TRBV6-6 and J is TRBJ1-2, with TRBD1 identical over 10 bases. Per the germline V gene, CDR1 is MNHNY and CDR2 is SVGAGI (reference sequence). The ends lost 8 bases at V and 4 bases at J; junction bases unmatched: 13. This CDR3 has 16 amino acids. The CDR3 is CASLTVRRDRGYGYTF. CDR3 nucleotides: TGTGCCAGCCTAACAGTAAGGCGGGACAGGGGCTATGGCTACACCTTC.

This clonotype was seen more than once but under ten times. The CDR3, as DNA: TGTGCCAGCAGCTTTGGACATCCATACAATGAGCAGTTCTTC. It specifies CASSFGHPYNEQFF. The chain is built from TRBV7-9 and TRBJ2-1; possible D gene TRBD1, 5 bases. V dropped 3 bases and J dropped 4 bases, with 10 bases sitting between them. CDR3 length: 14 residues. Germline CDR1 is SEHNR and CDR2 is FQNEAQ (reference sequence). Full variable domain (remainder filled in from reference TRBV7-9 and TRBJ2-1): DTGVSQNPRHKITKRGQNVTFRCDPISEHNRLYWYRQTLGQGPEFLTYFQNEAQLEKSRLLSDRFSAERPKGSFSTLEIQRTEQGDSAMYLCASSFGHPYNEQFFGPGTRLTVL.

This clonotype has a handful of counts. The chain recombines TRBV6-2 or TRBV6-3 with TRBJ2-2; the D is unclear. With 2 bases removed from V and 4 bases from J, the gap between germline ends came to 5 bases. In germline, CDR1 is MNHEY, CDR2 SVGEGT. The CDR3 length is 13 residues. This CDR3 is CASSYVLTGELFF. In nucleotides, the CDR3 is TGTGCCAGCAGTTACGTCCTCACCGGGGAGCTGTTTTTT.

This clonotype appeared once. The chain combines TRBV12-5 with TRBJ2-2, with D hard to call. Trimming removed 0 bases at V and 3 bases at J, with 5 bases between. This CDR3 spans 14 amino acids. The germline CDR1 and CDR2 sequences are LGHNT and FRNRAP. The CDR3 DNA follows: TGTGCTAGTGGTTTGGTACTGCACACCGGGGAGCTGTTTTTT. Its translation: CASGLVLHTGELFF.

The rearrangement uses TRBV2 and TRBJ1-5, with D possibly being TRBD1 (5 bases). CDR3 length: 15 residues. Trimming cost V 8 bases and J 7 bases, with 21 bases left between them. Germline CDR1 SNHLY, CDR2 FYNNEI. CDR3 coding DNA: TGTGCCAGCTCCCGGTCGGGCAGGGTCGGGCAGCCCCAGCATTTT. This encodes CASSRSGRVGQPQHF.

About this clonotype: A junction boundary mismatches the germline segment, possibly from a read error. The chain is built from TRBV6-5 and TRBJ1-2; the D gene is possibly TRBD1 (6 bases). This CDR3 comprises 15 residues. The germline gives CDR1 MNHEY, CDR2 SVGAGI. This CDR3 is CASSPLQGGNYDYTF. CDR3 nucleotide sequence: TGTGCCAGCAGTCCTTTACAGGGTGGGAACTATGACTACACCTTC.

The genes are TRBV13 and TRBJ2-1; TRBD2 matches 10 bases. The CDR3 is 15 residues long. After removal of 5 bases from V and 6 bases from J, the junction contained 7 bases not matched to a gene. CDR1 PRHDT and CDR2 FYEKMQ come from the germline V gene (reference sequence). CDR3 coding DNA: TGTGCCAGCAGCCCCGGGGGACTAGCGTCCAATGAGCAGTTCTTC. Encoded protein: CASSPGGLASNEQFF.

This clonotype was observed a few times. This chain uses TRBV3-1 with TRBJ2-1; TRBD2 matches 9 bases. The CDR3 covers 15 residues. From germline, CDR1 is LGHDT and CDR2 YNNKEL (reference sequence). V lost 5 bases and J lost 5; bases outside the gene matches: 7. The CDR3 nucleotides read TGTGCCAGCAGCACGCGGGGGGGCCAGGACAATGAGCAGTTCTTC. Amino acids: CASSTRGGQDNEQFF.

Worth noting for this clonotype: A much larger clone differs from this one at a single base, so this may be a read error. The chain has TRBV6-6 and TRBJ2-3, with TRBD2 identical over 7 bases. The CDR3 is 17 residues long. V was clipped by 6 bases and J by 0 bases; unmatched bases: 12. The germline V gene encodes CDR1 MNHNY and CDR2 SVGAGI (reference sequence). CDR3 protein: CASSFTLNGGSTDTQYF. As DNA, the CDR3 is TGTGCCAGCAGCTTTACCCTTAACGGGGGGAGCACAGATACGCAGTATTTT.

As to this clonotype: A read error may be the cause here, since a much bigger clone is one base away. The chain joins TRBV6-1 to TRBJ1-1; no clear D gene. The germline V gene encodes CDR1 MNHNS and CDR2 SASEGT. The CDR3 is made up of 12 amino acids. CDR3 loop: CASSEDWTEAFF. In DNA form, the CDR3 reads TGTGCCAGCAGCGAAGACTGGACTGAAGCTTTCTTT.

This clonotype was observed a few times. The DNA for the CDR3 is TGTGCCAGCAGCTTAGGGCAGGGAATGCCCAATGAGCAGTTCTTC. As protein: CASSLGQGMPNEQFF. The rearrangement uses TRBV5-6 and TRBJ2-1, with D perhaps matching TRBD1 (5 bases). Germline V gene data show CDR1 as SGHDT and CDR2 as YYEEEE. The CDR3 consists of 15 residues. Trimming took 2 bases from V and 6 from J, leaving 15 bases between them.

This clonotype was seen only a few times. V gene TRBV6-5 combines with J gene TRBJ1-1; D uncertain. The V end lost 4 bases, the J end lost 0 bases, and 9 bases lay between the germline ends. Looked up from germline, CDR1 is MNHEY and CDR2 is SVGAGI. This CDR3 spans 14 amino acids. Here the CDR3 reads CASSSDFMNTEAFF. The CDR3 DNA reads TGTGCCAGCAGTTCAGATTTTATGAACACTGAAGCTTTCTTT.

This clonotype was detected many times. The chain has TRBV27 and TRBJ1-1; unclear D gene. The CDR3 totals 11 residues. The germline V gene has CDR1 MNHEY and CDR2 SMNVEV (reference sequence). The ends were cut back, 7 bases at V and 1 base at J, with 4 bases in the middle. The CDR3 reads CASKRNTEAFF. The CDR3 DNA sequence: TGTGCCAGCAAGAGGAACACTGAAGCTTTCTTT.